The subject of this entry is one T cell receptor (beta chain). The antigen remains unidentified. Mismatch with germline at one junction end may stem from a read error. This sample is drawn from a study of metastatic and nonmetastatic thyroid tumors. Background on the study: Repertoires from malignant and benign thyroid patients were compared across blood and tumor or nodule tissue. Notes on the study in general: In both blood and tumor samples, TCR beta diversity was reported significantly higher for malignant than benign nodules.

Each patient went into thyroid surgery without having received any treatment. Authors' processing steps: A classifier of distant metastasis in papillary thyroid cancer was built from CDR3 differences (across clinicopathological groups). Using MiXCR, TCRdb reanalyzed the PCR reads. TCRdb's processing, not the authors' own work, is the source of the V and J calls. The sample lists about 27,000 clones; roughly 26% were seen once. Germline lookup yields CDR1 KGHDR and CDR2 SFDVKD. This CDR3 comprises 18 residues. This chain links TRBV24-1 with TRBJ2-1, with 10 bases matching TRBD2. Input material: blood. The receptor was derived from a female donor with papillary thyroid cancer or a benign thyroid nodule (not recorded which). Some clones in this sample may be carry-over from other donors' samples. CDR3 protein: CATIDPGLARGSHNEQFF. The CDR3 DNA reads as TGCGCCACCATTGACCCGGGACTAGCGCGAGGTTCCCACAATGAGCAGTTCTTC.